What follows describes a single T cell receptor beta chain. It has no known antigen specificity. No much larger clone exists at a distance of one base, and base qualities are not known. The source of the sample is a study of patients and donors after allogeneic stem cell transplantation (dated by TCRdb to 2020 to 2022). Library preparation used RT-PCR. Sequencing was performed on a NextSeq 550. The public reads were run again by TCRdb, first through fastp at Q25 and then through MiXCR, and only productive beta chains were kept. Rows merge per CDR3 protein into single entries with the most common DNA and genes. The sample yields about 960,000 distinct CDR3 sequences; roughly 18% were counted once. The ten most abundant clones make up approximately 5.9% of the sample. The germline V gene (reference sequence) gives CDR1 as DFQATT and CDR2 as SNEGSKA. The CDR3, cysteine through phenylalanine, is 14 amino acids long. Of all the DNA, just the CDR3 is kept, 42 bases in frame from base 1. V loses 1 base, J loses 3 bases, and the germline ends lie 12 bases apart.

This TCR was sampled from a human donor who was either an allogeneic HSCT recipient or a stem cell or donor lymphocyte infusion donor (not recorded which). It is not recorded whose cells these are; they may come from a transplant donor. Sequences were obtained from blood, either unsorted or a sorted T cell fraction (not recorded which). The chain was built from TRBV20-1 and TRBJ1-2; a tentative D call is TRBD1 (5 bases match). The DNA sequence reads TGCAGTGCTAGAGCCCCAGGGTTCGACTATGGCTACACCTTC. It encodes CSARAPGFDYGYTF.